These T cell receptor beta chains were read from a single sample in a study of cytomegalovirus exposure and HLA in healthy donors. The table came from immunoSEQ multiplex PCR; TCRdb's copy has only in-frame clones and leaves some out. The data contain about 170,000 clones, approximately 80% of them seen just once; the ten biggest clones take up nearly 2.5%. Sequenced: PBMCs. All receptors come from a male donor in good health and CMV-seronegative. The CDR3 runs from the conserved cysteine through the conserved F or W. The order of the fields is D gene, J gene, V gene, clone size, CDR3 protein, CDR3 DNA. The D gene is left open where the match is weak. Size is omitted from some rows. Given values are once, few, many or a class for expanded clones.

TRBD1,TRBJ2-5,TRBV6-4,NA,CASSVRTGQLQETQYF,TGTGCCAGCAGTGTCCGGACAGGACAACTCCAAGAGACCCAGTACTTC
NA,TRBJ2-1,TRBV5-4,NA,CASSPSGEPNEQFF,TGTGCCAGCAGCCCGAGCGGCGAGCCGAATGAGCAGTTCTTC
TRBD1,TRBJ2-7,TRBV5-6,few,CASSFRRTGSYEQYF,TGTGCCAGCAGTTTCCGCAGGACAGGCTCCTACGAGCAGTACTTC
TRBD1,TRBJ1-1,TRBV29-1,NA,CSVVLWGQQGEDIEAFF,TGCAGCGTCGTTTTATGGGGACAGCAGGGGGAGGATATTGAAGCTTTCTTT
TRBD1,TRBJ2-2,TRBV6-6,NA,CASSKTGTENTGELFF,TGTGCCAGCAGTAAGACCGGGACAGAGAACACCGGGGAGCTGTTTTTT
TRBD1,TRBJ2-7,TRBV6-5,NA,CASSYSRDRGRRYF,TGTGCCAGCAGTTACTCCCGGGACAGGGGGCGGCGGTACTTC
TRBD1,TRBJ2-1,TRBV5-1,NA,CASSLAGQGKYNEQFF,TGCGCCAGCAGCTTGGCCGGACAGGGAAAGTACAATGAGCAGTTCTTC
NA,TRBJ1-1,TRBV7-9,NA,CSSRVGRGDTEAFF,TGTTCCAGCAGAGTGGGCAGGGGTGACACTGAAGCTTTCTTT
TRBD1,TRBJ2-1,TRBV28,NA,CASSLPGQGYNEQFF,TGTGCCAGCAGTCTCCCGGGACAGGGGTACAATGAGCAGTTCTTC
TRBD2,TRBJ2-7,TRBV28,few,CASSQGLASPYEQYF,TGTGCCAGCAGTCAAGGACTAGCGAGCCCCTACGAGCAGTACTTC
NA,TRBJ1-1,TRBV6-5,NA,CASSYSGGGEAFF,TGTGCCAGCAGTTACTCTGGGGGGGGTGAAGCTTTCTTT
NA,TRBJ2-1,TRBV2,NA,CASSEILTRAYNEQFF,TGTGCCAGCAGTGAAATTCTGACACGAGCCTACAATGAGCAGTTCTTC
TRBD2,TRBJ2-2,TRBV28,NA,CASIVAGDSGELFF,TGTGCCAGCATCGTAGCGGGAGATTCCGGGGAGCTGTTTTTT
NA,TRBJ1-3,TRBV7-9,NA,CASSLTGSGNTIYF,TGTGCCAGCAGCTTGACAGGCTCTGGAAACACCATATATTTT
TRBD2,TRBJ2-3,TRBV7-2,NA,CASTIRLAGEDTQYF,TGTGCCAGCACCATTAGGCTAGCGGGAGAGGATACGCAGTATTTT
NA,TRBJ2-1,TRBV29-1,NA,CSAKDSPQINEQFF,TGCAGCGCCAAGGACAGTCCCCAAATTAATGAGCAGTTCTTC
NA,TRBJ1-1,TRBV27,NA,CASSLPQGTEAFF,TGTGCCAGCAGTTTGCCTCAGGGGACTGAAGCTTTCTTT
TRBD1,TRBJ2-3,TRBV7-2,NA,CASSRDRGSDTQYF,TGTGCCAGCAGCCGGGACAGGGGGTCTGATACGCAGTATTTT
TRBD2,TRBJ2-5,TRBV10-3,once,CAIRSDGGALQETQYF,TGTGCCATCAGATCGGACGGGGGGGCGTTGCAGGAGACCCAGTACTTC
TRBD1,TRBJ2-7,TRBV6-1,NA,CASSRDRGHYEQYF,TGTGCCAGCAGTCGAGACAGGGGGCACTACGAGCAGTACTTC
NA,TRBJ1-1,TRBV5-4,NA,CASSPDLEGTSTEAFF,TGTGCCAGCAGCCCCGATTTAGAGGGTACTAGCACTGAAGCTTTCTTT
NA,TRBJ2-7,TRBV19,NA,CASSSWTDTYEQYF,TGTGCCAGTAGCTCGTGGACAGATACCTACGAGCAGTACTTC
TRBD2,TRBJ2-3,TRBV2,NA,CASAMGLAGRNTQYF,TGTGCCTCAGCCATGGGACTAGCGGGGCGAAATACGCAGTATTTT
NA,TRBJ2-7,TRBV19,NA,CASSIVRPGIYEQYF,TGTGCCAGTAGTATAGTTCGCCCAGGGATCTACGAGCAGTACTTC
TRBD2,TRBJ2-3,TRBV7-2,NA,CASSLVVSREGADTQYF,TGTGCCAGCAGCTTAGTTGTGTCGCGGGAGGGGGCAGATACGCAGTATTTT
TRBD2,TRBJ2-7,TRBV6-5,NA,CASSYVDTERGEQYF,TGTGCCAGCAGTTACGTGGATACGGAGCGGGGAGAGCAGTACTTC
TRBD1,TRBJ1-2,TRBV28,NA,CASLQGYGYTF,TGTGCCAGTTTACAGGGGTATGGCTACACCTTC
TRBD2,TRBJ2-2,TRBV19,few,CATKLASHGTTGELFF,TGTGCCACCAAACTAGCGTCCCATGGGACGACCGGGGAGCTGTTTTTT
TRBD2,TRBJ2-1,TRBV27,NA,CASSFAGGINEQFF,TGTGCCAGCAGTTTTGCGGGAGGGATCAATGAGCAGTTCTTC
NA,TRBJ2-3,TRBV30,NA,CAWRAGNTDTQYF,TGTGCCTGGAGGGCGGGCAACACAGATACGCAGTATTTT
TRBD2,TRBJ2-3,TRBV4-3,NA,CASSRAGGPLLF,TGCGCCAGCAGCCGGGCGGGAGGGCCCTTACTATTT
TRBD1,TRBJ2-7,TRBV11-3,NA,CASSLAGTANYEQYF,TGTGCCAGCAGCTTAGCCGGGACAGCCAACTACGAGCAGTACTTC
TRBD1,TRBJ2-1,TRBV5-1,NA,CASSAGTGQYNEQFF,TGCGCCAGCAGCGCTGGGACAGGGCAATACAATGAGCAGTTCTTC
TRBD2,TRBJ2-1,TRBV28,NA,CASSFGLASTNEQFF,TGTGCCAGCAGTTTTGGACTAGCGAGTACGAATGAGCAGTTCTTC
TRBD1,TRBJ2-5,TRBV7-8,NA,CASSPAGTVQETQYF,TGTGCCAGCAGCCCCGCCGGGACAGTCCAAGAGACCCAGTACTTC
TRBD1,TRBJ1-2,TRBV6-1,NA,CASSLTATGRDGYTF,TGTGCCAGCAGTCTTACTGCGACAGGGAGAGATGGCTACACCTTC
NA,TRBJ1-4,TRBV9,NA,CASSSGTSEGKLFF,TGTGCCAGCAGTTCCGGGACTTCAGAGGGAAAACTGTTTTTT
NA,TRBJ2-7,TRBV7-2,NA,CASSLGGSLVYEQYF,TGTGCCAGCAGCTTAGGAGGCAGTCTAGTCTACGAGCAGTACTTC
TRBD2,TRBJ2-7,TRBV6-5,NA,CASSSPRGTTYEQYF,TGTGCCAGCAGCTCACCGCGAGGGACTACCTACGAGCAGTACTTC
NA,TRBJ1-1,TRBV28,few,CASRLQGVNTEAFF,TGTGCCAGCAGACTACAGGGTGTGAACACTGAAGCTTTCTTT
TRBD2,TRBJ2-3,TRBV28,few,CASTPGLAGTDTQYF,TGTGCCAGCACCCCGGGGCTAGCGGGGACAGATACGCAGTATTTT
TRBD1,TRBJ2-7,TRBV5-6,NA,CASSLRARGTDEQYF,TGTGCCAGCAGCTTGAGGGCCAGGGGGACGGACGAGCAGTACTTC
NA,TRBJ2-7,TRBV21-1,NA,CASSRSTGTYEQYF,TGTGCCAGCAGCAGATCGACAGGGACCTACGAGCAGTACTTC
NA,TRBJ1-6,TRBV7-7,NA,CASSSATNSPLHF,TGTGCCAGCAGCTCCGCAACAAATTCACCCCTCCACTTT
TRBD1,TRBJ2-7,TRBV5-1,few,CASSLNRGEGYEQYF,TGCGCCAGCAGCCTAAACAGGGGCGAGGGCTACGAGCAGTACTTC